A selection of T cell receptor beta chains follows, all from one sample in a study of shared clonotypes between healthy human individuals. Sequencing used immunoSEQ multiplex PCR; TCRdb keeps in-frame clones, though not all of them. The data contain under 1 million clones, roughly 92% of them singletons. The sequencing sample was made of naive CD8+ T cells sorted from blood. The receptors originated from a young man in good health. Each CDR3 is given with its conserved first and last residue. The size of a clone is reported for some rows only, either as once, few or many, or as a class for expanded clones.

size,J,V,CDR3
NA,TRBJ2-7,TRBV9,CASNLAGGREQYF
NA,TRBJ2-1,TRBV19,CASRTDRGSYNEQFF
NA,TRBJ2-3,TRBV9,CASSVEGGADTQYF
NA,TRBJ2-5,TRBV28,CASSPRTSGTTEETQYF
NA,TRBJ2-1,TRBV27,CASSLGWKDEQFF
NA,TRBJ1-2,TRBV7-8,CASSPRGRGHGYTF
NA,TRBJ2-1,TRBV19,CASSIRVSGEQFF
NA,TRBJ2-1,TRBV9,CASSGVAGDNEQFF
NA,TRBJ1-2,TRBV6-4,CASSDSVGYTF
NA,TRBJ1-5,TRBV7-9,CASSLVGDSNQPQHF
NA,TRBJ2-7,TRBV7-9,CASSLATGTYYEQYF
NA,TRBJ2-2,TRBV11-3,CASSHSTGELFF
few,TRBJ2-1,TRBV7-9,CASSSITGTSAIEQFF
NA,TRBJ1-1,TRBV6-6,CASTQRDTEAFF
NA,TRBJ2-2,TRBV7-9,CASSPWAGVRTGELFF
once,TRBJ2-7,TRBV19,CASSMGTLYEQYF
NA,TRBJ2-7,TRBV6-1,CASRQRQANEQYF
once,TRBJ1-2,TRBV28,CASSFRQGVNYGYTF
NA,TRBJ2-1,TRBV28,CASSVPRHRELDRGSYNEQFF
NA,TRBJ2-7,TRBV7-9,CASSLTGGPVGEQYF
NA,TRBJ2-1,TRBV15,CATSRDRGSYNEQFF
NA,TRBJ2-7,TRBV19,CASSWTSGRSYEQYF
NA,TRBJ2-7,TRBV28,CASAGTGTSYEQYF
NA,TRBJ1-1,TRBV6-6,CASSDRVHTEAFF
NA,TRBJ2-3,TRBV10-3,CAISPSRAWTDTQYF
NA,TRBJ2-2,TRBV4-1,CASSQEQGVPGELFF
once,TRBJ2-5,TRBV29-1,CSGRQSTQETQYF
NA,TRBJ2-1,TRBV27,CASSLNVLAEYNEQFF
NA,TRBJ1-3,TRBV7-3,CASSTRYLGVCGNTIYF
NA,TRBJ2-1,TRBV25-1,CASSGDGAGSLFF
few,TRBJ2-5,TRBV7-9,CASSLGGQETQYF
NA,TRBJ2-7,TRBV9,CASSKEDGLAGSYEQYF
NA,TRBJ2-3,TRBV10-1,CASSDRGGSGPGLTDTQYF
NA,TRBJ2-1,TRBV9,CASTSRGGNNEQFF
NA,TRBJ2-2,TRBV27,CASSLWDRGGTGELFF
few,TRBJ2-1,TRBV6-5,CASSFTSGGYNEQFF
NA,TRBJ2-5,TRBV6-5,CASSYSTYQETQYF
NA,TRBJ2-7,TRBV4-3,CASSHLQGSTYEQYF
NA,TRBJ2-3,TRBV5-6,CASSLGAGAGEADTQYF
NA,TRBJ2-7,TRBV5-4,CASSSPGQGKDDEQYF